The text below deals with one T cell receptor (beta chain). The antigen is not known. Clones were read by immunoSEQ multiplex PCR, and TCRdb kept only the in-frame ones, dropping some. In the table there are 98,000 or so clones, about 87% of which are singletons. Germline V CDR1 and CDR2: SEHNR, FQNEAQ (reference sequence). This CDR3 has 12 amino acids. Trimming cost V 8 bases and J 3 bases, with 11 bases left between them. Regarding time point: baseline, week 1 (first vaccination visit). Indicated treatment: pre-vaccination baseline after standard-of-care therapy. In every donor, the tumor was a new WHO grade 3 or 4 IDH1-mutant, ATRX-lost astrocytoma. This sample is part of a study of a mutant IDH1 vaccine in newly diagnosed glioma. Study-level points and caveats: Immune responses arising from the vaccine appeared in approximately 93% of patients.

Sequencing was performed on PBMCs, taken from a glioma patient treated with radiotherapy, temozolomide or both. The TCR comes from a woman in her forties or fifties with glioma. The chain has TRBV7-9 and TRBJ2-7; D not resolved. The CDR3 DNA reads TGTGCCAGCGCCTCAAAGGACTACGAGCAGTACTTC. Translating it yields CASASKDYEQYF.